This T cell receptor beta chain originates from a study of blood T cell repertoires in COVID-19. Study background: The origin of the acute and convalescent COVID-19 samples was the United States, Italy and Spain. Nucleic acid was either cDNA or gDNA, and it came from T cells, B-cell-depleted T cells, or PBMCs.

The protocol was immunoSEQ multiplex PCR, while the TCRdb copy is restricted to in-frame clones and leaves out a portion. The sample holds around 230,000 clones, roughly 79% seen once. V lost 7 bases, J lost 16 bases, and 11 bases stayed unmatched. From germline, CDR1 is SEHNR and CDR2 FQNEAQ (reference sequence). The CDR3 is 14 residues long. Participants, about 18 to 90 years old, spanned approximately 25 US areas. Two consecutive negative NP/OP PCR tests, clearance, or resolved symptoms defined Cohort 3 recovery. The V call is TRBV7-9, the J call TRBJ2-1, with 15 bases fitting TRBD2. Specimen: PBMCs or T cells enriched from blood (not recorded which). The sequence derives from a man in his forties who had recovered from COVID-19. The CDR3 DNA is TGTGCCAGCACCCACCCCGGACTAGCGGGAGGGCCTTTCTTC. Translation: CASTHPGLAGGPFF.